This T cell receptor beta chain was sequenced for a study of beta chain features in type 1 diabetes. The whole isolated RNA underwent reverse transcription, so sequencing captured expressed TCRB transcripts. Sequencing used immunoSEQ multiplex PCR; TCRdb keeps in-frame clones, though not all of them. Of 600,000 to 700,000 clones in the sample, 9.5% to 15% were seen once. This clone occurred a few times. Its specificity is unknown. The CDR3 length is 12 residues. Germline values: CDR1 SGHNT, CDR2 YENEEA. Trimming pared 5 bases from V and 0 bases from J, leaving 4 bases between. Whole-study findings and limits: Significant though moderate, a shortening of TCRB CDR3s appeared in all four CD4+ subsets of Type 1 diabetes patients.

This chain connects TRBV11-3 to TRBJ1-1; no definite D call. This TCR was recovered from a man aged 25 to 40 with type 1 diabetes. Sequenced sample: naive CD4+ T cells from blood. The CDR3 spells CASSILNTEAFF. DNA for the CDR3: TGTGCCAGCAGCATTTTGAACACTGAAGCTTTCTTT.